This TCR beta chain comes out of a study of identical twins. Each CDR3 protein is one row after TCRdb ran MiXCR on the 5' RACE reads. This table holds approximately 280,000 distinct CDR3 sequences, approximately 8.5% found once. Study-level findings and limits: The study based its conclusions on cross-sectional statistical analysis and did not follow the same donors.

This clonotype was picked up a small number of times. Its antigen is currently unknown. The same data also went into a second study, on yellow fever vaccine responses in identical twins.

The sequencing sample was made of memory (CD45RO+) T cells sorted from blood. The sequence came from a woman aged 18-30 years in good health.

The DNA for the CDR3 is TGTGCCAGCGGATTGACGGAGAGCTCCTACGAGCAGTACTTC. Protein: CASGLTESSYEQYF. The chain joins TRBV11-1 to TRBJ2-7; D not resolved. The CDR3 consists of 14 residues. CDR1 is SGHAT, CDR2 FQDESV, per germline (reference sequence). V dropped 8 bases and J dropped 0 bases, with 14 bases sitting between them.